Each of the 6 T cell receptor beta chains below was sequenced from the same sample in a study of blood T cell repertoires in COVID-19. This table comes from immunoSEQ multiplex PCR, and its TCRdb copy is limited to in-frame clones, with some not included. The table lists a few hundred thousand clones, approximately 81% of them singletons, with roughly 3.6% in the top ten. The material sequenced was peripheral blood. The receptors come from a woman aged 18-35 years with acute or convalescent COVID-19.

The J gene is TRBJ1-1, the V gene TRBV18; no definite D call. This CDR3 region has 14 residues. Trimming took off 2 bases at V and 1 base at J, with 8 bases between the two ends. From germline, CDR1 is KGHSH and CDR2 LQKENI. The CDR3 DNA is TGTGCCAGCTCACCAGGCGGGGAGAACACTGAAGCTTTCTTT. The encoded protein is CASSPGGENTEAFF.

V gene TRBV5-1 combines with J gene TRBJ2-7, with 8 bases matching TRBD1. The CDR3 is made up of 14 amino acids. Germline V gene lookup returns CDR1 SGHRS and CDR2 YFSETQ. J gave up 5 bases and V 4 bases, and 8 bases lay outside the gene matches. CDR3 amino acids: CASSLGQVGDEQYF. The CDR3 DNA follows: TGCGCCAGCAGCCTGGGACAGGTAGGGGACGAGCAGTACTTC.

The CDR3 sequence: CASSRLDRAEQPQHF. As DNA, the CDR3 is TGTGCCAGCAGCCGATTGGACAGGGCAGAACAGCCCCAGCATTTT. This chain joins TRBV7-9 and TRBJ1-5; 8 nucleotides agree with TRBD1. Germline CDR1 is SEHNR and CDR2 is FQNEAQ (reference sequence). This CDR3 comprises 15 residues. V was clipped by 5 bases and J by 7 bases; unmatched bases: 10.

The genes are TRBV9 and TRBJ2-3, with D hard to call. The CDR3 covers 12 residues. Trimming left V 3 bases short and J 5 bases short, with 7 bases between. Germline-derived CDR1 and CDR2 are SGDLS and YYNGEE. This chain's CDR3 is CASSATGDTQYF. The CDR3 DNA sequence: TGTGCCAGCAGCGCGACTGGAGATACGCAGTATTTT. The variable domain in full, with the rest retrieved from reference TRBV9 and TRBJ2-3, is DSGVTQTPKHLITATGQRVTLRCSPRSGDLSVYWYQQSLDQGLQFLIQYYNGEERAKGNILERFSAQQFPDLHSELNLSSLELGDSALYFCASSATGDTQYFGPGTRLTVL.

This chain links TRBV27 with TRBJ1-3; the D gene is possibly TRBD1 (6 bases). CDR1 MNHEY and CDR2 SMNVEV come from the germline V gene (reference sequence). V was clipped by 6 bases and J by 4 bases, with 19 bases between them. The CDR3 is 16 amino acids. The CDR3 loop is CASRNPGRGKGNTIYF. In nucleotides, the CDR3 is TGTGCCAGCAGGAATCCGGGCAGGGGAAAAGGAAACACCATATATTTT.

The CDR3: CASSFPGRETQYF. The CDR3 DNA reads TGTGCCAGCAGTTTCCCCGGTCGGGAGACCCAGTACTTC. The rearrangement uses TRBV28 and TRBJ2-5; D remains unclear. CDR1 MDHEN and CDR2 SYDVKM come from the germline V gene. Trimming took off 3 bases at V and 5 bases at J, with 10 bases between the two ends. The CDR3 covers 13 residues.